Listed below are T cell receptor beta chains from one sample, sequenced in a study of blood T cells in healthy people across ages. Via MiXCR, TCRdb re-called the 5' RACE reads, giving one row per CDR3 protein. The table lists some 1.5 million distinct CDR3 sequences, approximately 28% of them singletons. Sequencing used blood. These receptors were taken from a woman between 25 and 40 years old in good health. Each CDR3 is given without its conserved first and last residue. The D gene is left open where the match is weak.

V gene	D gene	J gene	CDR3 protein
TRBV7-2	TRBD1	TRBJ2-3	ASSFQGAEDTQY
TRBV6-2/TRBV6-3	TRBD2	TRBJ2-7	ASSYSGTSAHEQY
TRBV6-1	-	TRBJ2-7	ASSVTHEQY
TRBV5-6	-	TRBJ2-5	ASSLRGGARGQETQY
TRBV29-1	-	TRBJ2-3	SALAYPTDMQY
TRBV7-9	TRBD1	TRBJ1-1	ASSPTGTGAEAF
TRBV7-9	-	TRBJ2-7	ASSPRFLSYEQY
TRBV18	-	TRBJ2-4	ASSPPSRGEQY
TRBV7-2	-	TRBJ1-5	ASSLAFTDDQPQH
TRBV3-1	-	TRBJ1-2	ASSQRWGSDGYT
TRBV25-1	-	TRBJ1-6	ASSAGGSYNSPLH
TRBV11-2	-	TRBJ1-5	ASSSTLGVHQPQH
TRBV6-6	-	TRBJ1-2	ASSRGARGYT
TRBV29-1	-	TRBJ2-1	SVEGREIYNEQF
TRBV6-1	-	TRBJ2-7	ASSSPRGTYEQY
TRBV5-1	-	TRBJ2-7	AGSLGREHY
TRBV20-1	-	TRBJ2-1	SAGYEGLGGDEQF
TRBV29-1	TRBD1	TRBJ2-7	SAGHGTGYYEQY
TRBV5-8	-	TRBJ2-2	ASRFSPRDGELF
TRBV10-3	-	TRBJ2-3	AIREFPGREQY
TRBV10-3	TRBD2	TRBJ2-7	AILRTSWLGY
TRBV11-2	-	TRBJ1-3	ASSFRQNSGNTIY
TRBV19	TRBD2	TRBJ2-1	ASSWQRGDNEQF
TRBV12-3/TRBV12-4	-	TRBJ2-2	ASSGSGTGELF
TRBV27	-	TRBJ1-2	ASSPVGNPNYGYT
TRBV5-1	-	TRBJ1-2	ASSLEGGAYGYT
TRBV9	-	TRBJ1-2	ASSVGPQRDYGYT
TRBV7-3	-	TRBJ2-7	ASSPGEESSYEQY
TRBV12-3/TRBV12-4	-	TRBJ2-3	ASSHLTGGADTQY
TRBV14	-	TRBJ2-3	ASSPDADTQY
TRBV20-1	-	TRBJ2-5	SASRPGDQETQY
TRBV6-5	TRBD2	TRBJ2-1	ASRLAGAYSEQF
TRBV20-1	-	TRBJ2-7	SAPRGPDSYEQY
TRBV7-9	-	TRBJ2-5	ASSFWAGGQETQY
TRBV7-2	-	TRBJ1-5	ASSFGKGSQPQH
TRBV14	-	TRBJ1-2	ASSQDRRVNYGYT
TRBV5-1	TRBD2	TRBJ2-5	ASSLEGLARETQY
TRBV6-6	TRBD2	TRBJ2-3	ASESGTSGSTDTQY
TRBV5-5	TRBD2	TRBJ2-3	ASRTGLAGTDTQY
TRBV3-1	-	TRBJ2-3	ASSPTKDTDTQY
TRBV20-1	TRBD1	TRBJ1-5	SARDMAGQGFQPQH
TRBV30	-	TRBJ2-1	AWSTLLGHEQF
TRBV5-1	-	TRBJ1-1	ASSPAPMDVSTEAF
TRBV5-1	TRBD1	TRBJ1-6	ASSSPTGGYPPLH
TRBV6-1	-	TRBJ1-1	ASSERAGRAF
TRBV5-1	-	TRBJ1-2	ASSLNSLKANYGYT
TRBV7-2	TRBD2	TRBJ2-1	ASSLGAGGYNEQF
TRBV9	-	TRBJ2-3	ASSVDGIDTQY
TRBV7-9	-	TRBJ2-7	ASSSTQLLGEQY
TRBV9	-	TRBJ2-2	ASSVASRSTGELF